This entry describes one T cell receptor (beta chain). Sequenced by immunoSEQ multiplex PCR; TCRdb stores in-frame clones only, minus some. Of about 150,000 clones in the sample, around 88% were seen once. This specimen belongs to a study of control samples from healthy donors and cancer patients. The J segment lost 4 bases and the V segment lost 5 bases, leaving 11 bases of the junction unmatched. The germline V gene has CDR1 SGHVS and CDR2 FQNEAQ. The CDR3 consists of 16 residues. The sequence was collected from a man aged 18 to 29 in good health. The sequenced sample was blood. V and J are TRBV7-8 and TRBJ1-1; 9 nucleotides align to TRBD1. The CDR3 bases are TGTGCCAGCAGCGGGGGGGACAGGGTTTTTTCCACTGAAGCTTTCTTT. Its translation is CASSGGDRVFSTEAFF.